These 19 T cell receptor beta chains originate from one sample sequenced in a study of cytomegalovirus exposure and HLA in healthy donors. The PCR ran on 60 Vbeta and 13 Jbeta primers. Sequencing used immunoSEQ multiplex PCR; TCRdb keeps in-frame clones, though not all of them. Here the sample spans approximately 51,000 clones, about 72% being singletons. Input material: PBMCs. All receptors derive from a young man in good health and CMV-seronegative.

The chain joins TRBV15 to TRBJ2-5; TRBD1 might be the D (5 bases). Trimming took off 5 bases at V and 2 bases at J, with 15 bases between the two ends. Germline V CDR1 and CDR2: LNHNV, YYDKDF (reference sequence). This CDR3 is built from 15 residues. Here the CDR3 reads CATSLIGAVQETQYF. The CDR3 DNA is TGTGCCACCAGCCTCATTGGGGCAGTTCAAGAGACCCAGTACTTC. Full variable domain (outside the CDR3, taken from reference TRBV15 and TRBJ2-5): DAMVIQNPRYQVTQFGKPVTLSCSQTLNHNVMYWYQQKSSQAPKLLFHYYDKDFNNEADTPDNFQSRRPNTSFCFLDIRSPGLGDTAMYLCATSLIGAVQETQYFGPGTRLLVL.

The chain links TRBV5-6 to TRBJ2-3; 13 nucleotides align to TRBD2. Per germline, CDR1 SGHDT and CDR2 YYEEEE. This CDR3 is 18 amino acids long. J lost 0 bases, V lost 0 bases, and 4 bases had no gene match. Here the CDR3 reads CASSLELAGGRSTDTQYF. The CDR3 coding sequence is TGTGCCAGCAGCTTGGAACTAGCGGGAGGGCGCAGCACAGATACGCAGTATTTT. Together with reference TRBV5-6 and TRBJ2-3, the CDR3 gives the full variable domain: DAGVTQSPTHLIKTRGQQVTLRCSPKSGHDTVSWYQQALGQGPQFIFQYYEEEERQRGNFPDRFSGHQFPNYSSELNVNALLLGDSALYLCASSLELAGGRSTDTQYFGPGTRLTVL.

This clone was picked up one time. The V call is TRBV29-1, the J call TRBJ2-7; TRBD2 agrees at 9 bases. CDR3 length equals 14 residues. From germline, CDR1 is SQVTM and CDR2 ANQGSEA. J lost 3 bases, V lost 4 bases, and 7 bases had no gene match. CDR3 DNA sequence: TGCAGCGTTGGGGGTGGTAGCGGGAGCTACGAGCAGTACTTC. Translating it yields CSVGGGSGSYEQYF.

The chain has TRBV6-1 and TRBJ2-5; the match to TRBD2 covers 9 bases. The CDR3 loop spans 16 amino acids. Unmatched junction bases numbered 8, after V lost 4 bases and J lost 2 bases. Per germline, CDR1 MNHNS and CDR2 SASEGT. This CDR3 reads CASSGDRLAEQETQYF. In DNA form, the CDR3 reads TGTGCCAGCAGTGGAGACAGACTAGCGGAACAAGAGACCCAGTACTTC.

This clone was seen more than once but under ten times. The gene calls are TRBV6-4 and TRBJ2-3; TRBD1 is a possible D gene (5 bases). Germline CDR1 and CDR2: MRHNA and SNTAGT. CDR3 size: 13 residues. The V and J ends lost 4 bases and 2 bases respectively, with 7 bases between them. This CDR3 reads CASSARDTDTQYF. In DNA, the CDR3 is TGTGCCAGCAGTGCCAGGGACACAGATACGCAGTATTTT.

Only one count was recorded for this clone. The CDR3 is CASSYSSSTEAFF. CDR3 DNA: TGTGCCAGCAGTTACTCTAGCAGCACTGAAGCTTTCTTT. This rearrangement joins TRBV6-5 to TRBJ1-1; D gene unclear. CDR3 length: 13 amino acids. Per germline, CDR1 MNHEY and CDR2 SVGAGI. V shed 0 bases and J shed 4 bases, with 6 bases lying between them.

The chain carries TRBV18 and TRBJ2-7; 8 bases line up with TRBD1. The length of the CDR3 is 14 residues. V shed 3 bases and J 6 bases; nucleotides not matched to a gene: 7. CDR1 KGHSH and CDR2 LQKENI come from the germline V gene. The CDR3 region is CASSPGAGGGEQYF. DNA for the CDR3: TGTGCCAGCTCACCGGGGGCAGGGGGCGGCGAGCAGTACTTC.

The rearrangement uses TRBV5-4 and TRBJ2-1; 7 positions agree with TRBD2. J was trimmed by 5 bases and V by 1 base; bases with no gene match: 6. The CDR3 has 15 amino acids. CDR1 SGHNT and CDR2 YYREEE come from the germline V gene (reference sequence). CDR3 sequence reads: CASSLPPSGNNEQFF. The CDR3 coding sequence is TGTGCCAGCAGCTTGCCGCCTAGCGGTAACAATGAGCAGTTCTTC.

The chain links TRBV7-6 to TRBJ2-3; 9 positions match TRBD2. The CDR3 runs to 17 residues. V lost 1 base to trimming and J lost 3 bases; unmatched junction nucleotides: 8. The germline CDR1 and CDR2 sequences are SGHVS and FNYEAQ. The CDR3 here is CASSLGSGTSFTDTQYF. The CDR3 DNA sequence: TGTGCCAGCAGCTTAGGCTCTGGGACTAGCTTTACAGATACGCAGTATTTT.

The chain has TRBV2 and TRBJ1-3; D uncertain. Between the trimmed V and J ends, which lost 3 bases and 4 bases, there was a span of 7 bases. The CDR3 is 13 residues long. CDR1 is SNHLY, CDR2 FYNNEI, per germline. The CDR3 DNA reads TGTGCCAGCAGTGAGAACCGGGGAAACACCATATATTTT. It encodes CASSENRGNTIYF.

The chain combines TRBV4-2 with TRBJ2-2; TRBD2 matches 7 bases. This CDR3 comprises 16 residues. Germline V gives CDR1 LGHNA, CDR2 YNFKEQ. V gave up 0 bases and J gave up 4 bases; unmatched junction bases: 5. Written as DNA, the CDR3 is TGTGCCAGCAGCCAAGATCTGGGACTACCCACCGGGGAGCTGTTTTTT. Residues: CASSQDLGLPTGELFF.

The chain joins TRBV2 to TRBJ2-3, with 7 nucleotides matching TRBD2. Trimming took 2 bases from V and 11 from J; bases not matched to a gene: 7. In germline, CDR1 is SNHLY, CDR2 FYNNEI. The CDR3 extends over 13 amino acids. The CDR3 here is CASSETGTTKQYF. CDR3 DNA sequence: TGTGCCAGCAGTGAAACTGGGACTACCAAGCAGTATTTT.

The chain is built from TRBV6-5 and TRBJ1-3; weak D call: TRBD1 (5 bases). This CDR3 has 15 amino acids. V was pared by 6 bases and J by 2 bases, with 14 bases between. Germline CDR1 reads MNHEY; CDR2 reads SVGAGI. In nucleotides, the CDR3 is TGTGCCAGCAGGGCGGCAGGGTCCGCTGGAAACACCATATATTTT. This codes for CASRAAGSAGNTIYF.

The chain recombines TRBV14 with TRBJ2-2, with D possibly matching TRBD1 (5 bases). V dropped 1 base and J dropped 7 bases, with 16 bases sitting between them. The CDR3 extends over 16 amino acids. Germline assignment: CDR1 SGHDN and CDR2 FVKESK. This CDR3 reads CASSQVESGLGGELFF. Here the CDR3 DNA reads TGTGCCAGCAGCCAAGTCGAGTCAGGGCTAGGCGGGGAGCTGTTTTTT.

The chain joins TRBV29-1 to TRBJ1-2; TRBD1 aligns across 7 bases. Germline V gene sequence: CDR1 SQVTM, CDR2 ANQGSEA. This CDR3 region has 14 residues. With 1 base clipped from V and 8 bases from J, the junction kept 10 bases outside the gene matches. CDR3 protein: CSVEVSDRDSGYTF. In nucleotides, the CDR3 is TGCAGCGTTGAAGTAAGCGACAGGGATAGCGGCTACACCTTC. The full variable domain, its missing parts supplied by reference TRBV29-1 and TRBJ1-2, is SAVISQKPSRDICQRGTSLTIQCQVDSQVTMMFWYRQQPGQSLTLIATANQGSEATYESGFVIDKFPISRPNLTFSTLTVSNMSPEDSSIYLCSVEVSDRDSGYTFGSGTRLTVV.

The genes are TRBV9 and TRBJ2-1; TRBD2 is a possible D gene (7 bases). The germline V gene encodes CDR1 SGDLS and CDR2 YYNGEE. Trimming removed 1 base from V and 0 bases from J, with 14 bases in between. The CDR3 totals 17 residues. The CDR3 reads CASSVRGGWSSYNEQFF. Here the CDR3 DNA reads TGTGCCAGCAGCGTAAGGGGGGGGTGGAGCTCCTACAATGAGCAGTTCTTC.

The V and J genes are TRBV10-2 and TRBJ2-3, with D possibly TRBD1 on 5 matching bases. V was cut by 6 bases and J by 1 base, with 14 bases left in between. This CDR3 has 15 amino acids. Germline CDR1 and CDR2: WSHSY and SAAADI. In nucleotides, the CDR3 is TGCGCCAGCAGGGACAACGGGTACGGCACAGATACGCAGTATTTT. The encoded protein is CASRDNGYGTDTQYF.

This clone was found a few times. The chain joins TRBV5-5 to TRBJ1-1; the D is unclear. The CDR3 is made up of 15 amino acids. The V gene's germline CDR1 is SGHKS and CDR2 YYEKEE (reference sequence). Trimming removed 4 bases from V and 1 base from J, with 14 bases in between. The CDR3 protein is CASSTTVVRNTEAFF. CDR3 nucleotide sequence: TGTGCCAGCAGCACCACAGTGGTTAGGAACACTGAAGCTTTCTTT.

J is TRBJ1-1 and V is TRBV6-6; D is uncertain. The CDR3 spans 15 residues. Trimming removed 0 bases at V and 4 bases at J, with 12 bases between. Germline V gene lookup returns CDR1 MNHNY and CDR2 SVGAGI (reference sequence). In nucleotides, the CDR3 is TGTGCCAGCAGTTACTCAGGAGGTATTGGCACTGAAGCTTTCTTT. Its translation is CASSYSGGIGTEAFF.